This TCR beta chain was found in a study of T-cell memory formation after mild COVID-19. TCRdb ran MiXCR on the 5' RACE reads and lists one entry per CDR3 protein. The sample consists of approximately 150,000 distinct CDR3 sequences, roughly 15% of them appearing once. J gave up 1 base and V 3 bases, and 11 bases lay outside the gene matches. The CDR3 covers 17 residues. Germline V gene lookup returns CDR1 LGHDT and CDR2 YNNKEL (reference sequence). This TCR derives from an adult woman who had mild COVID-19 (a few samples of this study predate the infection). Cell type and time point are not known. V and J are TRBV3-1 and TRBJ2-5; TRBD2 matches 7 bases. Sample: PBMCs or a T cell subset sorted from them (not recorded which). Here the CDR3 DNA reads TGTGCCAGCAGCCACGCGAAAGGCGGGGGTCCCCAAGAGACCCAGTACTTC. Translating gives CASSHAKGGGPQETQYF.